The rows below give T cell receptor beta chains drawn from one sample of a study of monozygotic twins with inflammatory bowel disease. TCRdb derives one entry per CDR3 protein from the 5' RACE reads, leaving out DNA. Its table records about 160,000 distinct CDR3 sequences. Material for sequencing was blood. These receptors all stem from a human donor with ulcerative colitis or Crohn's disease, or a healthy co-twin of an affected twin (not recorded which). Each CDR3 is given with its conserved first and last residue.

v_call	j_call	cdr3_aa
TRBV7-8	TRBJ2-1	CASSLLTANNEQFF
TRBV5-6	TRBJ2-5	CASTAGTSAHSETQYF
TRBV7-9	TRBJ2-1	CASSLGLAANEQFF
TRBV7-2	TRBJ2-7	CASSLRGFNYEQYF
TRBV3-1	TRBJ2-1	CASSQDRFVAGIPNEQFF
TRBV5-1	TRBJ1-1	CASSLDRSGGTEAFF
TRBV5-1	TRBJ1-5	CASRESSNQPQHF
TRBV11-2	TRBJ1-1	CASSPMDSYTEAFF
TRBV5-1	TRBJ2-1	CASTLGTSGRGEQFF
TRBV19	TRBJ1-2	CASKERTANYGYTF
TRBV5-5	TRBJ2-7	CASTLDYEQYF
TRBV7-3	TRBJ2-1	CASSRFTSGGSYNEQFF
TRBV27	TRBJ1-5	CASLPANQPQHF
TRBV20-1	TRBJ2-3	CSASSGRRADTQYF
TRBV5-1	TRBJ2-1	CASSPGPSRANNEQFF
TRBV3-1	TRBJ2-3	CASSGSTSGTDTQYF
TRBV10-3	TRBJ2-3	CAISLSGNTDTQYF
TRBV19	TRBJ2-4	CASTPAGENIQYF
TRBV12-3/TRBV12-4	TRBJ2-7	CASTSGRGSYEQYF
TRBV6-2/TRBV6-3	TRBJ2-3	CASSYPTSGLRADTQYF
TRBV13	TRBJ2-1	CASAHGGSSGDNEQFF
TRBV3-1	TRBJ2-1	CASSQASGLAGAGQFF
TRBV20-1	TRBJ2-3	CSASLDRGRADTQYF
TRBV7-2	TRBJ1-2	CASSFSHHGYTF
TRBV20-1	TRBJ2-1	CSASRLAGGFSYNEQFF
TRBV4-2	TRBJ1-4	CASSHVKTTNEKLFF
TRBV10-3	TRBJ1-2	CAISELRGQYGYTF
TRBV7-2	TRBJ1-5	CASSRGPHQPQHF
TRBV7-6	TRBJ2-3	CASSLAYTGSDTQYF
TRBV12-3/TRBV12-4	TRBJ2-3	CASSGGGDTQYF
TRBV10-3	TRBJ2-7	CAIKGTRGRGSYEQYF
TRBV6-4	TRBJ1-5	CASSRESNQPQHF
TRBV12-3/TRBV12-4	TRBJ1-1	CASSSADRGSTEAFF
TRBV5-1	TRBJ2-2	CASSSSGTGDNTGELFF
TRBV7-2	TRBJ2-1	CASSLRGAGTSGEQFF
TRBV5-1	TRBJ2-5	CASRSQETQYF
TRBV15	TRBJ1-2	CATSRGSPGGYTF
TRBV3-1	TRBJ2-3	CASTDGGNTDTQYF
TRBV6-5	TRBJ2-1	CASSYPKTGSSYNEQFF
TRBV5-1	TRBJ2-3	CASSLLYGTDTQYF
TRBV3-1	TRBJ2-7	CASSLGTGIPYEQYF
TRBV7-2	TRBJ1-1	CASSFGWDTEAFF
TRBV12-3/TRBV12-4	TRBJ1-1	CASSFGGARGEAFF
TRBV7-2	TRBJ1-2	CASSLRLQGATYGYTF
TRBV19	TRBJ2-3	CASSISGATDTQYF
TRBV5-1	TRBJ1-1	CASSAHPDRGTEAFF
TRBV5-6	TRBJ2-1	CASSLLGNSYNEQFF
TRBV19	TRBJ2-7	CASSVAGGLIYEQYF
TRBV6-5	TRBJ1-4	CASGTGEKKLFF
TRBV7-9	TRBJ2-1	CASSSGTPNEQFF
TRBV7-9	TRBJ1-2	CASLGADRLRGYTF
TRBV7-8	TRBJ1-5	CASSLEWGQINQPQHF